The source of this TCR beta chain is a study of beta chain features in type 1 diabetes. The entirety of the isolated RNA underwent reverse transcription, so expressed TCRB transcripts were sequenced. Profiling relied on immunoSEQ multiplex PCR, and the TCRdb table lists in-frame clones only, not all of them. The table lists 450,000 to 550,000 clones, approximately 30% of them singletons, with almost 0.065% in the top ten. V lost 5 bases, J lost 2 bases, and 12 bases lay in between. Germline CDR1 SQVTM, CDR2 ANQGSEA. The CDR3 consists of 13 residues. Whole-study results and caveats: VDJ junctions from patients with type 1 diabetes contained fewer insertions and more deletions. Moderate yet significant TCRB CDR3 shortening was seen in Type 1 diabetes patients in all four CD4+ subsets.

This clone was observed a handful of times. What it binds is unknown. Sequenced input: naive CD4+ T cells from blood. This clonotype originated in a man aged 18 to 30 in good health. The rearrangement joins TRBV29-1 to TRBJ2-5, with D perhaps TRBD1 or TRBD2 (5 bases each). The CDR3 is CSVNRDGQETQYF. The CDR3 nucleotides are TGCAGCGTTAACCGGGACGGACAAGAGACCCAGTACTTC.